This T cell receptor beta chain comes out of a study of beta chain features in type 1 diabetes. In the study overall: Analysis included 95 million to 140 million sorted cells drawn from all samples.

Reverse transcription of all isolated RNA meant that expressed TCRB transcripts were sequenced. The repertoire was sequenced with immunoSEQ multiplex PCR; TCRdb's copy has only in-frame clones and lacks some. The table records about 160,000 clones, approximately 8% of them present only once. This clone showed up just a few times. The target antigen is unknown. This CDR3 contains 16 residues. V was pared by 4 bases and J by 4 bases, with 7 bases of the junction left unmatched. Germline V CDR1 and CDR2: MGHRA, YSYEKL. Whole-study findings and limits: cDNA sequencing could over-represent cells with high TCR expression. In every one of the four CD4+ subsets, TCRB CDR3s were moderately but significantly shorter in Type 1 diabetes patients.

The chain is built from TRBV4-1 and TRBJ2-1; TRBD2 agrees at 10 bases. The clonotype comes from a middle-aged woman with type 1 diabetes. The sample was central memory CD4+ T cells from blood. The CDR3 coding sequence is TGCGCCAGCAGCCTGGCCCTAGCGGGGGTTTACAATGAGCAGTTCTTC. It is translated as CASSLALAGVYNEQFF.